These T cell receptor beta chains were read from a single sample in a study of T cell changes during pregnancy in multiple sclerosis. Using immunoSEQ multiplex PCR, the repertoire was profiled, and TCRdb retains in-frame clones only, with some absent. This sample carries about 46,000 clones, approximately 90% of them seen once, and the ten largest clones take approximately 2.9%. This specimen was CD8+ T cells from peripheral blood mononuclear cells, taken in the second trimester of pregnancy. Receptor source: a female donor with multiple sclerosis, enrolled in a pregnancy study. Both conserved end residues are part of each CDR3. Fields, in order: V gene, J gene, D gene, clone size, CDR3 protein, CDR3 DNA. A D gene is named only where the DNA matches it firmly. Clone size is given for some rows only: seen once, a few or many times, or a class if the clone is expanded.

>TRBV19|TRBJ1-1|TRBD1|.
CASSPYQGGNTEAFF
TGTGCCAGTAGTCCCTATCAGGGGGGAAACACTGAAGCTTTCTTT
>TRBV7-3|TRBJ2-1|TRBD2|once
CASSLTAGPIYNEQFF
TGTGCCAGCAGCTTGACAGCGGGGCCTATCTACAATGAGCAGTTCTTC
>TRBV9|TRBJ2-1|.|.
CASNTGTGYNEQFF
TGTGCCAGTAATACCGGGACTGGATACAATGAGCAGTTCTTC
>TRBV5-1|TRBJ1-1|TRBD1|.
CASSFGTGGGRNTEAFF
TGCGCCAGCAGCTTCGGGACAGGGGGCGGCCGGAACACTGAAGCTTTCTTT
>TRBV7-9|TRBJ1-1|.|.
CASSFVRANTEAFF
TGTGCCAGCAGCTTTGTCAGGGCCAACACTGAAGCTTTCTTT
>TRBV10-3|TRBJ2-3|.|.
CATTGTDTQYF
TGTGCCACCACAGGCACAGATACGCAGTATTTT
>TRBV4-2|TRBJ1-1|.|.
CASSQGEYTEAFF
TGTGCCAGCAGCCAAGGGGAGTACACTGAAGCTTTCTTT
>TRBV6-1|TRBJ2-3|TRBD1|.
CASTERDRAGDTQYF
TGTGCCAGCACCGAAAGGGACAGGGCTGGAGATACGCAGTATTTT
>TRBV4-1|TRBJ1-2|.|.
CASSQEYVQGYTF
TGCGCCAGCAGCCAAGAATACGTTCAGGGCTACACCTTC
>TRBV2|TRBJ2-7|.|.
CASSEGRGHEQYF
TGTGCCAGCAGTGAAGGCAGGGGACACGAGCAGTACTTC
>TRBV6-1|TRBJ2-7|TRBD1|.
CASSVLDRELYEQYF
TGTGCCAGCAGTGTCCTGGACAGGGAATTGTACGAGCAGTACTTC
>TRBV5-4|TRBJ2-3|TRBD2|few
CASSPTGGPDTQYF
TGTGCCAGCAGCCCGACGGGGGGGCCTGATACGCAGTATTTT
>TRBV5-4|TRBJ2-1|TRBD2|.
CASSLRAGGPLDEQFF
TGTGCCAGCAGCTTGAGGGCGGGGGGGCCGTTGGATGAGCAGTTCTTC
>TRBV4-2|TRBJ2-1|TRBD2|.
CASSPLGGGGNEQFF
TGTGCCAGCAGCCCCCTAGGTGGGGGGGGCAATGAGCAGTTCTTC
>TRBV9|TRBJ2-1|.|once
CASSALEGGGQFF
TGTGCCAGCAGCGCGTTAGAGGGAGGAGGGCAGTTCTTC
>TRBV4-1|TRBJ2-3|.|.
CASSPGNTQYF
TGCGCCAGCAGCCCAGGGAACACGCAGTATTTT
>TRBV11-2|TRBJ2-5|.|.
CASSFWTEETQYF
TGTGCCAGCAGCTTTTGGACAGAAGAGACCCAGTACTTC
>TRBV6-5|TRBJ2-5|TRBD2|once
CASSTTPSGPETQYF
TGTGCCAGCAGCACGACTCCTAGCGGTCCAGAGACCCAGTACTTC
>TRBV9|TRBJ2-5|.|.
CASSSGGPQETQYF
TGTGCCAGCAGCTCGGGGGGCCCCCAAGAGACCCAGTACTTC
>TRBV5-1|TRBJ2-7|TRBD2|.
CASSLDLAAYEQYF
TGCGCCAGCAGCTTGGATCTAGCGGCGTACGAGCAGTACTTC